One T cell receptor beta chain is described in this entry. This sample is part of a study of blood T cell repertoires in COVID-19. Study-level background: Sources were T cells, B-cell-depleted T cells, or PBMCs; the material itself was cDNA or gDNA.

The assay was immunoSEQ multiplex PCR, and TCRdb's table has in-frame clones only and misses some. The sample has 170,000 or so clones; around nine tenths are singletons. The CDR3 runs to 16 residues. Germline loops: CDR1 SGHAT, CDR2 FQNNGV. V lost 3 bases to trimming and J lost 4 bases, with 13 bases between them. The source is a woman under 30 who had recovered from COVID-19. J is TRBJ1-6 and V is TRBV11-2; tentative D call: TRBD1 (6 bases). Sequenced sample: peripheral blood. CDR3 nucleotide sequence: TGTGCCAGCAGCTTCCGGTTAGGGACATATAATTCACCCCTCCACTTT. It is translated as CASSFRLGTYNSPLHF.